The sequence of this TCR beta chain was determined in a study of shared clonotypes between healthy human individuals. On the study more broadly: Samples came from a couple of female and a few male donors aged 18 to 49. General study points: Naive subsets usually exceeded memory subsets in estimated richness.

Method: immunoSEQ multiplex PCR; TCRdb's copy keeps in-frame clones and lacks some. The table records 2 million to 2.5 million clones, approximately 95% of them present only once. Deletions cut 9 bases from V and 0 bases from J, with 15 bases between. Germline assignment: CDR1 LNHDA and CDR2 SQIVND (reference sequence). The length of the CDR3 is 15 residues. About this clone itself: The antigen remains unidentified.

Sequencing was carried out using naive CD4+ T cells from PBMCs. Subset specified: CD45RA+ positively selected. The rearrangement uses TRBV19 and TRBJ1-5; D is unclear. The sequence came from a man between 18 and 29 years old in good health. Some clones in this sample may be carry-over from other donors' samples. This CDR3 reads CASHPSGNSNQPQHF. CDR3 in DNA: TGTGCCAGCCACCCATCGGGGAATAGCAATCAGCCCCAGCATTTT.